This TCR beta chain was recovered during a study of blood T cell repertoires in COVID-19. The protocol was immunoSEQ multiplex PCR, while the TCRdb copy is restricted to in-frame clones and leaves out a portion. The sample holds roughly 26,000 clones, 75% to 85% seen once. Trimming at V came to 2 bases and at J to 7 bases, leaving 5 bases not matched to a gene. CDR3 length equals 14 residues. In germline, CDR1 is MDHEN, CDR2 SYDVKM. Material for sequencing was peripheral blood. This sequence joins TRBV28 and TRBJ1-2; 9 bases agree with TRBD1. The origin of this receptor is a human donor in a cohort sampled during active COVID-19. CDR3 sequence reads: CASSLTGGVGGYTF. CDR3 nucleotide sequence: TGTGCCAGCAGTTTAACAGGGGGCGTTGGTGGCTACACCTTC.